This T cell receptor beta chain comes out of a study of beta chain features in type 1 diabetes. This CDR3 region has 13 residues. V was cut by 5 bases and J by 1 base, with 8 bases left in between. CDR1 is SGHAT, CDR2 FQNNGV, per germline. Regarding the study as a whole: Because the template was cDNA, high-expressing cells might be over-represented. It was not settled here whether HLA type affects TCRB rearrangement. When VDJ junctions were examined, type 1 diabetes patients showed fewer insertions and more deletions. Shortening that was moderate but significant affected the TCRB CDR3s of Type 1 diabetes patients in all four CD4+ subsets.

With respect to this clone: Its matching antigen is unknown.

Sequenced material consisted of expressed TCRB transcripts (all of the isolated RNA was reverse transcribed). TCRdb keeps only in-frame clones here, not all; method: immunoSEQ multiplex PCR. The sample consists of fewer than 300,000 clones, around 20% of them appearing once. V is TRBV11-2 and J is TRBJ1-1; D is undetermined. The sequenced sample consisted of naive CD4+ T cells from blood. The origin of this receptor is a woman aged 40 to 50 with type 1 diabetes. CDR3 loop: CASSPPSNTEAFF. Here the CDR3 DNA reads TGTGCCAGCAGCCCCCCGTCGAACACTGAAGCTTTCTTT. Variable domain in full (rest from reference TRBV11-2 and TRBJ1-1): EAGVAQSPRYKIIEKRQSVAFWCNPISGHATLYWYQQILGQGPKLLIQFQNNGVVDDSQLPKDRFSAERLKGVDSTLKIQPAKLEDSAVYLCASSPPSNTEAFFGQGTRLTVV.